The next 3 T cell receptor beta chains were all read from a single sample in a study of cytomegalovirus exposure and HLA in healthy donors. PCR amplification relied on 60 Vbeta primers (plus 13 Jbeta primers). Sequencing used immunoSEQ multiplex PCR; TCRdb keeps in-frame clones, though not all of them. This sample has roughly 290,000 clones, with around 90% found just once. Sequenced material: PBMCs. The receptors come from a woman under 30 in good health and CMV-seronegative.

The chain recombines TRBV6-5 with TRBJ1-2; the D gene is possibly TRBD1 (6 bases). CDR1 is MNHEY and CDR2 is SVGAGI in the germline V gene. The CDR3 length is 15 residues. Between the trimmed V and J ends, which lost 3 bases and 2 bases, there was a span of 13 bases. CDR3 in amino acids: CASSYNREVNYGYTF. CDR3 coding DNA: TGTGCCAGCAGTTATAACAGGGAAGTCAACTATGGCTACACCTTC.

The rearrangement joins TRBV5-1 to TRBJ2-7, with 7 positions matching TRBD2. Germline-derived CDR1 and CDR2 are SGHRS and YFSETQ. Trimming removed 1 base from V and 3 bases from J; junction bases left unmatched: 4. This CDR3 is built from 14 residues. Here the CDR3 reads CASSLRGDDYEQYF. CDR3 in DNA: TGCGCCAGCAGCTTGCGGGGGGACGACTACGAGCAGTACTTC. Complete variable domain (other parts from reference TRBV5-1 and TRBJ2-7): KAGVTQTPRYLIKTRGQQVTLSCSPISGHRSVSWYQQTPGQGLQFLFEYFSETQRNKGNFPGRFSGRQFSNSRSEMNVSTLELGDSALYLCASSLRGDDYEQYFGPGTRLTVT.

The chain combines TRBV2 with TRBJ1-1, with TRBD1 identical over 7 bases. The germline gives CDR1 SNHLY, CDR2 FYNNEI. This CDR3 spans 16 amino acids. The V segment lost 0 bases and the J segment 0 bases; nucleotides outside the gene matches: 4. CDR3 sequence: CASSEASGQLNTEAFF. In DNA, the CDR3 is TGTGCCAGCAGTGAAGCGTCGGGACAGTTGAACACTGAAGCTTTCTTT. The complete variable domain, with remaining parts taken from reference TRBV2 and TRBJ1-1, reads EPEVTQTPSHQVTQMGQEVILRCVPISNHLYFYWYRQILGQKVEFLVSFYNNEISEKSEIFDDQFSVERPDGSNFTLKIRSTKLEDSAMYFCASSEASGQLNTEAFFGQGTRLTVV.